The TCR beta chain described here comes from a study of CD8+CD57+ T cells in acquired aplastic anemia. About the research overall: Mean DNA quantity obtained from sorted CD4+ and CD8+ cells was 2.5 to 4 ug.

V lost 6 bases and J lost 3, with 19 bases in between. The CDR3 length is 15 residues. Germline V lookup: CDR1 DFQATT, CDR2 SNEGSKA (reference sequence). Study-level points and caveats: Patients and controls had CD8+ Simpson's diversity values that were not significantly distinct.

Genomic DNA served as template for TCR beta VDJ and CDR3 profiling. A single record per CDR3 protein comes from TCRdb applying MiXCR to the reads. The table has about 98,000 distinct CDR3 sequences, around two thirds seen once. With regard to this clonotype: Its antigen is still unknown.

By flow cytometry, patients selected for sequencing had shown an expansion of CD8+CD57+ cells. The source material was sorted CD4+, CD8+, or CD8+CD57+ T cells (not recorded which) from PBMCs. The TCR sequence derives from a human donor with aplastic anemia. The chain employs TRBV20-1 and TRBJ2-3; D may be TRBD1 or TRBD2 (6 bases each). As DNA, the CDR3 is TGCAGTGCCCTCAGGGAGGCAGGGGCGACAGATACGCAGTATTTT. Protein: CSALREAGATDTQYF.